Shown below are 9 T cell receptor beta chains from a single sample sequenced in a study of response to subunit inactivated influenza vaccine. MiXCR, run by TCRdb on the RT-PCR reads, gives a single entry per CDR3 protein. This sample carries 860,000 or so distinct CDR3 sequences, roughly 20% of them seen once, and the ten largest clones take roughly 10%. The input for sequencing was PBMCs from blood, taken around 5 days after vaccination. These receptors came from a man in his forties or fifties who received an inactivated influenza vaccine.

This sequence joins TRBV20-1 and TRBJ2-1; TRBD2 aligns across 12 bases. J was trimmed by 6 bases and V by 6 bases; bases with no gene match: 12. The CDR3 is 16 amino acids. CDR1 is DFQATT and CDR2 is SNEGSKA in the germline V gene (reference sequence). CDR3: CSARGLAGRRRNEQFF. DNA of the CDR3: TGCAGTGCCCGAGGACTAGCGGGAAGACGACGCAATGAGCAGTTCTTC.

This chain joins TRBV7-9 and TRBJ2-5, with D possibly called TRBD1 or TRBD2 (5 bases each). Trimming shortened V by 7 bases and J by 6 bases, and 18 bases separated the two germline ends. The length of the CDR3 is 14 residues. The V gene's germline CDR1 is SEHNR and CDR2 FQNEAQ (reference sequence). The CDR3: CASIQGTDRKTQYF. In nucleotides, the CDR3 is TGTGCCAGCATCCAAGGGACGGATCGGAAGACCCAGTACTTC. The full variable domain, rest sourced from reference TRBV7-9 and TRBJ2-5, is DTGVSQNPRHKITKRGQNVTFRCDPISEHNRLYWYRQTLGQGPEFLTYFQNEAQLEKSRLLSDRFSAERPKGSFSTLEIQRTEQGDSAMYLCASIQGTDRKTQYFGPGTRLLVL.

On this clonotype: It may be a read error: a sequence one base away is much more abundant. The rearrangement joins TRBV7-2 to TRBJ2-3, with a tentative D call TRBD2 (5 bases). The CDR3 totals 14 residues. Trimming removed 4 bases at V and 6 bases at J, with 14 bases between. Germline V lookup: CDR1 SGHTA, CDR2 FQGNSA. The CDR3 is CASSSAPGGDTQYF. In DNA, the CDR3 is TGTGCCAGCAGCTCGGCACCAGGAGGTGATACGCAGTATTTT.

This chain connects TRBV13 to TRBJ2-1; D is unclear. Germline CDR1 and CDR2: PRHDT and FYEKMQ (reference sequence). V was trimmed by 5 bases and J by 7 bases, leaving 12 bases between them. This CDR3 is 13 amino acids long. The CDR3 is CASSPADLNEQFF. CDR3 DNA sequence: TGTGCCAGCAGCCCCGCCGACCTGAATGAGCAGTTCTTC.

This clonotype came up a few times. This chain joins TRBV5-1 and TRBJ1-5, with D uncertain. Germline assignment: CDR1 SGHRS and CDR2 YFSETQ. This CDR3 contains 15 residues. V lost 1 base and J 6 bases, leaving 14 bases between the germline ends. The CDR3 nucleotides are TGCGCCAGCAGCTTGAATCCAGGCTCGGGTCAGCCCCAGCATTTT. It encodes CASSLNPGSGQPQHF.

The V gene is TRBV5-1, the J gene TRBJ2-3; the D is unclear. The CDR3 consists of 16 residues. The V end lost 3 bases, the J end lost 0 bases, and 14 bases lay between the germline ends. Germline values: CDR1 SGHRS, CDR2 YFSETQ. The CDR3 sequence: CASSSSPASSTDTQYF. The CDR3 nucleotides are TGCGCCAGCAGCTCGTCCCCGGCTTCTAGCACAGATACGCAGTATTTT.

This clonotype was found many times. The J gene is TRBJ2-2, the V gene TRBV29-1; D unresolved. Per germline, CDR1 SQVTM and CDR2 ANQGSEA. Deletions cut 5 bases from V and 0 bases from J, with 10 bases between. The CDR3 has 14 amino acids. CDR3 in amino acids: CSVPDHANTGELFF. The CDR3 nucleotides are TGCAGCGTTCCCGACCACGCGAACACCGGGGAGCTGTTTTTT.

This chain connects TRBV20-1 to TRBJ1-2, with a weak D call TRBD1 (5 bases). This CDR3 region has 12 residues. Germline CDR1 reads DFQATT; CDR2 reads SNEGSKA (reference sequence). V was clipped by 6 bases and J by 2 bases, with 10 bases between them. The CDR3 spells CSAHRPNYGYTF. The CDR3, as DNA: TGCAGTGCCCACAGGCCCAACTATGGCTACACCTTC.

The chain combines TRBV15 with TRBJ2-1; 11 nucleotides agree with TRBD2. Losses at the gene ends were 2 bases for V and 4 bases for J; bases not matched to a gene: 4. CDR1 LNHNV and CDR2 YYDKDF come from the germline V gene (reference sequence). The CDR3 runs to 16 residues. DNA of the CDR3: TGTGCCACCAGCAGACTAGCGGGGGGCCAGTACAATGAGCAGTTCTTC. It codes for CATSRLAGGQYNEQFF.